This T cell receptor (beta chain) is drawn from a study of shared clonotypes between healthy human individuals. The study, taken as a whole, reports: Sharing across four donors was highest in naive CD4 (roughly 5%) and lowest in memory CD8 (roughly 0.4%).

TCRdb keeps only in-frame clones here, not all; method: immunoSEQ multiplex PCR. Of around 1.4 million clones in the sample, 97% to 99% were seen once. As concerns this clone: Its antigen is as yet unknown.

The germline V and J ends were trimmed by 6 bases and 2 bases, with 11 bases remaining between them. The CDR3 runs to 14 residues. Germline-derived CDR1 and CDR2 are SNHLY and FYNNEI. The chain has TRBV2 and TRBJ2-1, with no clear D. This TCR was sampled from a man aged 30-40 years in good health. The sequenced sample consisted of naive CD4+ T cells sorted from blood. Noted subset: CD45RA+ positively selected. The CDR3 region is CASSPTETYNEQFF. Here the CDR3 DNA reads TGTGCCAGCAGCCCGACTGAGACCTACAATGAGCAGTTCTTC. Full variable domain (outside the CDR3, taken from reference TRBV2 and TRBJ2-1): EPEVTQTPSHQVTQMGQEVILRCVPISNHLYFYWYRQILGQKVEFLVSFYNNEISEKSEIFDDQFSVERPDGSNFTLKIRSTKLEDSAMYFCASSPTETYNEQFFGPGTRLTVL.